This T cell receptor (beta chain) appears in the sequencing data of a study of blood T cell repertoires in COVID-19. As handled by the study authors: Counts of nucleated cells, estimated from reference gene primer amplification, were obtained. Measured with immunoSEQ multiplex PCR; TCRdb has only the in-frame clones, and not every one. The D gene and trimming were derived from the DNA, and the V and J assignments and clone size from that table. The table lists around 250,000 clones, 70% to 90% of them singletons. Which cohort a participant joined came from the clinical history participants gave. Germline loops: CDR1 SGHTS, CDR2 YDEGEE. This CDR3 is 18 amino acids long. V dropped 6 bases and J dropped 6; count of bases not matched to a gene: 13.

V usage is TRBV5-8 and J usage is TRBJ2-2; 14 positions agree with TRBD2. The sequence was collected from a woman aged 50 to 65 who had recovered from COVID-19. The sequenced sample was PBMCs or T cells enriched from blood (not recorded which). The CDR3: CASNRGLAGGPGAGELFF. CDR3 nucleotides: TGTGCCAGCAATCGCGGACTAGCGGGAGGCCCGGGGGCCGGGGAGCTGTTTTTT.